This T cell receptor delta chain was obtained from a study of gamma-delta chains in newborns, infants, children. At the level of the study: Microbial exposure reportedly drives polyclonal innate γδ T cell expansion after birth.

This clone was detected only a few times. TCRdb reanalysed the reads with CATT. The sample carries 3,000 to 4,000 delta-chain clones, approximately 4.3% recorded once. This CDR3 has 18 amino acids. J lost 0 bases, V lost 3 bases, and 15 bases had no gene match. Germline V CDR1 and CDR2: GEAIGNYY, EKD. The sequencing sample was made of blood. The receptor was isolated from a child who was a newborn, infant or young child, either healthy, febrile or measles-vaccinated (not recorded which). The J gene is TRDJ1, the V gene TRDV2; 7 nucleotides align to TRDD3. The CDR3 region has the DNA TGTGCCTGTGACTCCATACTGGGGAAACCCACGTACACCGATAAACTCATCTTT. This sequence encodes CACDSILGKPTYTDKLIF.